A single T cell receptor (beta chain) is shown here with its context. Its antigen remains unidentified. This record belongs to a study of shared clonotypes between healthy human individuals. Study background: The people who gave samples were two women and a few men aged 18 to 49. The plates for each donor numbered three CD4 naive, three CD4 memory, two CD8 naive and one CD8 memory. Study-wide findings and caveats: Expectations were that clonotype sharing among donors would be affected by sequencing depth. The naive CD4 repertoires of a few donors were compared, and approximately 4.7% of clonotypes were shared.

Trimming took 0 bases from V and 0 from J; bases not matched to a gene: 16. CDR3 size: 20 residues. Germline V lookup: CDR1 SGHNT, CDR2 YYREEE (reference sequence). Using immunoSEQ multiplex PCR, the repertoire was profiled, and TCRdb retains in-frame clones only, with some absent. The sample comprises hundreds of thousands of clones, about 96% of which are singletons, and about 0.064% rests with the top ten. The genes are TRBV5-4 and TRBJ2-5; 8 bases align to TRBD2. Material: naive CD4+ T cells sorted from blood. Described subset: CD45RA+ positively selected. The receptor's source is a woman aged 25 to 45 in good health. In DNA, the CDR3 is TGTGCCAGCAGCTTGGCCGGGAGGGCGGGAGTGGGAGTATACCAAGAGACCCAGTACTTC. It specifies CASSLAGRAGVGVYQETQYF.